This paragraph covers one T cell receptor beta chain sequence. Measured with immunoSEQ multiplex PCR; TCRdb has only the in-frame clones, and not every one. The data hold roughly 2.5 million clones, with over 85% observed a single time. This record belongs to a study of shared clonotypes between healthy human individuals. This CDR3 is built from 12 residues. The germline V gene has CDR1 SGHNT and CDR2 YYREEE (reference sequence). Between the trimmed V and J ends, which lost 4 bases and 7 bases, there was a span of 10 bases. The sequence was collected from a man in his late teens or twenties in good health. The source material was naive CD4+ T cells sorted from blood. The subset denotes: CD45RA+ positively selected. This chain links TRBV5-4 with TRBJ2-3; a weak D match, TRBD1 (6 bases). CDR3 loop: CASSGGQYTQYF. The CDR3 coding sequence is TGTGCCAGCAGCGGCGGACAGTATACGCAGTATTTT.